Reported below is one T cell receptor beta chain. Original handling: Nucleated cell counts were estimated from reference gene primer amplification. Only in-frame clones appear in the TCRdb table, and some are missing; sequencing was by immunoSEQ multiplex PCR. V and J calls and clone size are as listed in that table; D and trimming were resolved from the DNA. The table shows 150,000 to 200,000 clones, with 90% occurring only once. The sample comes from a study of blood T cell repertoires in COVID-19. Study-wide background: Acute and convalescent COVID-19 samples came from the United States, Italy and Spain. PBMCs, B-cell-depleted T cells, or T cells provided the cDNA or gDNA that made up the material.

There are 12 residues in the CDR3. V lost 7 bases to trimming and J lost 1 base, with 7 bases between them. The TCR was taken from a man between 60 and 75 years old with active or convalescent COVID-19. The chain recombines TRBV12-3 or TRBV12-4 with TRBJ1-1; possible D gene TRBD1, 5 bases. The sample was peripheral blood. The CDR3, as DNA: TGTGCCAGCACCGACAGGAACACTGAAGCTTTCTTT. This translates into CASTDRNTEAFF.